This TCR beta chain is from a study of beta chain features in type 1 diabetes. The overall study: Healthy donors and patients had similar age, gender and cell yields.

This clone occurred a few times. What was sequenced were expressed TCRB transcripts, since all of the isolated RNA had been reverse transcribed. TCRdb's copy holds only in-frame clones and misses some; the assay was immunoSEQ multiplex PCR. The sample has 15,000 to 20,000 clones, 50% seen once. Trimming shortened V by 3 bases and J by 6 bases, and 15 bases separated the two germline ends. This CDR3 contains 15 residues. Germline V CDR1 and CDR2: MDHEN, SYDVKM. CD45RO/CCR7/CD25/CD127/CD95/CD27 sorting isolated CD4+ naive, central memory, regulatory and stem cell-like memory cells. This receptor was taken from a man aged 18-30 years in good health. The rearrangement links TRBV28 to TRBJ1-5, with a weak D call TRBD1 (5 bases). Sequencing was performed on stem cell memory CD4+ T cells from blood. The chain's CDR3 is CASSLGGDRGQPQHF. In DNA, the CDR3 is TGTGCCAGCAGTTTGGGGGGGGATAGGGGTCAGCCCCAGCATTTT. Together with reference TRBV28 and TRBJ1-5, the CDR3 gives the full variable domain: DVKVTQSSRYLVKRTGEKVFLECVQDMDHENMFWYRQDPGLGLRLIYFSYDVKMKEKGDIPEGYSVSREKKERFSLILESASTNQTSMYLCASSLGGDRGQPQHFGDGTRLSIL.